This T cell receptor beta chain was captured in a study of blood T cell repertoires in COVID-19. About the study: There were acute and convalescent COVID-19 samples, and they came from the United States, Italy and Spain. Sources were T cells, B-cell-depleted T cells, or PBMCs; the material itself was cDNA or gDNA.

Data came from immunoSEQ multiplex PCR; TCRdb stores just in-frame clones and leaves some out. The sample records fewer than 70,000 clones, approximately 80% being singletons. CDR1 is MRHNA, CDR2 SNTAGT, per germline. The CDR3 covers 13 residues. Trimming took 10 bases from V and 2 from J; bases not matched to a gene: 6. The specimen was peripheral blood. The chain recombines TRBV6-4 with TRBJ2-3; 7 bases map to TRBD2. This receptor was taken from a woman between 55 and 75 years old with acute or convalescent COVID-19. CDR3 sequence: CATREPVTDTQYF. The DNA for the CDR3 is TGTGCCACGCGGGAGCCTGTCACAGATACGCAGTATTTT.